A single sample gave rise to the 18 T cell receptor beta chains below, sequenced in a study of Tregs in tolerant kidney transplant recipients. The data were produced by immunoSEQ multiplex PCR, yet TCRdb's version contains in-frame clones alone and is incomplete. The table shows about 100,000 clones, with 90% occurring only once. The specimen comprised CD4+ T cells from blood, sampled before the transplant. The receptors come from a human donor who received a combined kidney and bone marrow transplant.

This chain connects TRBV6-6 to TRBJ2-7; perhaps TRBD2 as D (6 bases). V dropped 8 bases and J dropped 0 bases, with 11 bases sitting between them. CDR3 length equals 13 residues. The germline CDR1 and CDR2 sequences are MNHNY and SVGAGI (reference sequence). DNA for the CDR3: TGTGCCAGCCGGGACGGGGGCTCCTACGAGCAGTACTTC. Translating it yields CASRDGGSYEQYF.

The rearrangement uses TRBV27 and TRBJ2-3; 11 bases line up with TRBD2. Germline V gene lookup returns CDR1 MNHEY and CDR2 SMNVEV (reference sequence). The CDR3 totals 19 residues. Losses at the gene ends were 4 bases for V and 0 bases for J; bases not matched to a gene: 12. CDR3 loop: CASSSTSSGGTSSTDTQYF. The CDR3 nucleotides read TGTGCCAGCAGTTCCACGTCTAGCGGGGGGACGTCTAGCACAGATACGCAGTATTTT.

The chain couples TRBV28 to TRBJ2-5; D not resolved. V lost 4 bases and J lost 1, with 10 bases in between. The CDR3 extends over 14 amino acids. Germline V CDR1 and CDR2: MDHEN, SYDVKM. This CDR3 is CASSSLTGQETQYF. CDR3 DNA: TGTGCCAGCAGTTCCCTTACCGGCCAAGAGACCCAGTACTTC.

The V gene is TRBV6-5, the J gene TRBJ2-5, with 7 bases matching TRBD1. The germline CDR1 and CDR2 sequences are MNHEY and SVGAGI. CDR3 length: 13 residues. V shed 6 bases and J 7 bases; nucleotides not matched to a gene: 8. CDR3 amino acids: CASSPQGFGTQYF. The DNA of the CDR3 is TGTGCCAGCAGCCCACAGGGGTTCGGGACCCAGTACTTC.

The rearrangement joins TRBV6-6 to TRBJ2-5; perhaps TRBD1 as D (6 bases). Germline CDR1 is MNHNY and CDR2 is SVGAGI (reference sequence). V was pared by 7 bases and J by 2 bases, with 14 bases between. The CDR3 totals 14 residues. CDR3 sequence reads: CASTLDSIQETQYF. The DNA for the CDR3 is TGTGCCAGCACCTTGGACAGTATACAAGAGACCCAGTACTTC.

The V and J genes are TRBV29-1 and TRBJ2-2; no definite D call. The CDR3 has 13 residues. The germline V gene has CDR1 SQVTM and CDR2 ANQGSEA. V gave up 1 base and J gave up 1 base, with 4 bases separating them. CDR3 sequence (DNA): TGCAGCGTTGAAGTCGGGAACACCGGGGAGCTGTTTTTT. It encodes CSVEVGNTGELFF.

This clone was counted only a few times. CDR3 sequence: CASSRTGRALNYGYTF. The CDR3 DNA is TGTGCCAGCAGCCGGACTGGACGGGCCTTAAACTATGGCTACACCTTC. J is TRBJ1-2 and V is TRBV14, with no clear D. The CDR3 is made up of 16 amino acids. With 4 bases removed from V and 2 bases from J, the gap between germline ends came to 17 bases. Germline values: CDR1 SGHDN, CDR2 FVKESK.

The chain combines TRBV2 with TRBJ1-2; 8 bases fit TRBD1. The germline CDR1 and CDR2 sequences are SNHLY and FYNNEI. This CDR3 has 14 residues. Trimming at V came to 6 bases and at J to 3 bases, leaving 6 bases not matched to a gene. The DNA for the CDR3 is TGTGCCAGCAGGCCTCCAGGGGGCGACTATGGCTACACCTTC. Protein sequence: CASRPPGGDYGYTF.

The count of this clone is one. CDR3 region: CASSQGNTEAFF. CDR3 DNA: TGTGCCAGCAGCCAGGGGAACACTGAAGCTTTCTTT. The J gene is TRBJ1-1, the V gene TRBV27; the D gene is possibly TRBD1 (5 bases). The V end lost 6 bases, the J end lost 1 base, and 6 bases lay between the germline ends. Germline V gene sequence: CDR1 MNHEY, CDR2 SMNVEV (reference sequence). The CDR3 totals 12 residues.

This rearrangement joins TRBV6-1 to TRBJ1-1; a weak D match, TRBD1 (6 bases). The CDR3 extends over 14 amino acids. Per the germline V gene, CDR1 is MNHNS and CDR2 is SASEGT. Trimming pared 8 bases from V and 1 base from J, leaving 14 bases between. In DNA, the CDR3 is TGTGCCAGCGGGACGGGACACTGGAACACTGAAGCTTTCTTT. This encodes CASGTGHWNTEAFF.

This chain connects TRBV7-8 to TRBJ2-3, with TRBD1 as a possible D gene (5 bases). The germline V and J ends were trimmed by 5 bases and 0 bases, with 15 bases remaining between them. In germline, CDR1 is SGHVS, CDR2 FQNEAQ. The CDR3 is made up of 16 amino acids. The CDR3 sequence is CASSPDSRTSTDTQYF. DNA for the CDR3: TGTGCCAGCAGCCCTGACAGCCGCACTAGCACAGATACGCAGTATTTT.

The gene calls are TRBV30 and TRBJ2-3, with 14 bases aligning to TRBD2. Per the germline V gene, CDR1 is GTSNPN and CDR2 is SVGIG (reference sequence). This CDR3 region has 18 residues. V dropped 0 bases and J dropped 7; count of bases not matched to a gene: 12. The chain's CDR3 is CAWSVARGLAGALHTQYF. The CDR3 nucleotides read TGTGCCTGGAGTGTGGCCAGGGGACTAGCGGGAGCGCTGCATACGCAGTATTTT. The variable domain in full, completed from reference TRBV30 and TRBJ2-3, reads SQTIHQWPATLVQPVGSPLSLECTVEGTSNPNLYWYRQAAGRGLQLLFYSVGIGQISSEVPQNLSASRPQDRQFILSSKKLLLSDSGFYLCAWSVARGLAGALHTQYFGPGTRLTVL.

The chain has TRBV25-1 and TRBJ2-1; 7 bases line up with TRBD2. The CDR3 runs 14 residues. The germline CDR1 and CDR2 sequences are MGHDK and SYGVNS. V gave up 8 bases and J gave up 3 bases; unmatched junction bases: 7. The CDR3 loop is CASVGGTYYNEQFF. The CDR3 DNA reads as TGTGCCAGCGTGGGGGGGACCTACTACAATGAGCAGTTCTTC.

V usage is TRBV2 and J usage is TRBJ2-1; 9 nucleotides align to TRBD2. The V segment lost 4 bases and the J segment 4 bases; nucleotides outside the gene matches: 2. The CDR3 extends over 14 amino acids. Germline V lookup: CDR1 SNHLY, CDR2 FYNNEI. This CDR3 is CASSGLAAYNEQFF. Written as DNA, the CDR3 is TGTGCCAGCAGTGGACTAGCGGCATACAATGAGCAGTTCTTC.

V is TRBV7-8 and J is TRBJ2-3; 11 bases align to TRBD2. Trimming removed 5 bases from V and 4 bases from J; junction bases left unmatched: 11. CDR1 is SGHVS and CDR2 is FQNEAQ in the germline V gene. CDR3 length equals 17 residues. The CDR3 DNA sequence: TGTGCCAGCAGCCCAACGGGCTCGGGACTAGCGGCAGATACGCAGTATTTT. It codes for CASSPTGSGLAADTQYF.

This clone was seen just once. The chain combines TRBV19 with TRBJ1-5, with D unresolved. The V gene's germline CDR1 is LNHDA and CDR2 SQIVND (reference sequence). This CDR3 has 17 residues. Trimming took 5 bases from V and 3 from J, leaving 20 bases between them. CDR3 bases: TGTGCCAGTAGTCCCCCTGCTGGCAGGTATGACAATCAGCCCCAGCATTTT. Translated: CASSPPAGRYDNQPQHF.

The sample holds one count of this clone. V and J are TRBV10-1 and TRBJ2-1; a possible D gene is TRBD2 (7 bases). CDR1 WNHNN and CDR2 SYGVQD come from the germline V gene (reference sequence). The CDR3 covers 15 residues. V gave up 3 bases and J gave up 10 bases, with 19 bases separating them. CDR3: CASSDLAGANREQFF. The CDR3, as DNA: TGCGCCAGCAGTGATTTGGCGGGGGCCAACAGGGAGCAGTTCTTC.

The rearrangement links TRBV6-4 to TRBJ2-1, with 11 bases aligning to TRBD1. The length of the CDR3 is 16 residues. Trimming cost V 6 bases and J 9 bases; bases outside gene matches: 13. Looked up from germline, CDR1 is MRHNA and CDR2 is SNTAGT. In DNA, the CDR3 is TGTGCCAGCAGCCCTTCTGGGACAGGGGGTGGGGGTGAGCAGTTCTTC. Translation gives CASSPSGTGGGGEQFF.